These T cell receptor beta chains were read from a single sample in a study of cytomegalovirus exposure and HLA in healthy donors. Clones were read by immunoSEQ multiplex PCR, and TCRdb kept only the in-frame ones, dropping some. The sample contains approximately 150,000 clones, approximately 80% of which appear only once. Sequencing was carried out using PBMCs. These receptors all come from a man between 18 and 29 years old in good health and CMV-seropositive. CDR3s include the opening cysteine and the closing phenylalanine or tryptophan. D genes are given only for firm matches. Some rows mark clone size as missing; the rest say once, few, many or name a class of expanded clone.

size: NA
V: TRBV30
D: NA
J: TRBJ1-4
CDR3: CAWYPRCEKLFF
DNA: TGTGCCTGGTATCCTCGTTGTGAAAAACTGTTTTTT

size: NA
V: TRBV7-3
D: TRBD2
J: TRBJ2-1
CDR3: CASSPGTSGRSSYNEQFF
DNA: TGTGCCAGCAGCCCCGGGACTAGCGGGCGCAGCTCCTACAATGAGCAGTTCTTC

size: NA
V: TRBV5-1
D: TRBD1
J: TRBJ1-1
CDR3: CASSFRDRGEAFF
DNA: TGCGCCAGCAGCTTTCGGGACAGAGGTGAAGCTTTCTTT

size: NA
V: TRBV19
D: TRBD1
J: TRBJ1-5
CDR3: CASSIGTGARQPQHF
DNA: TGTGCCAGTAGTATCGGGACAGGGGCGAGACAGCCCCAGCATTTT

size: NA
V: TRBV6-1
D: NA
J: TRBJ1-1
CDR3: CASSEAGRQVGGTEAFF
DNA: TGTGCCAGCAGTGAAGCTGGGAGACAGGTTGGTGGCACTGAAGCTTTCTTT

size: few
V: TRBV10-2
D: NA
J: TRBJ2-7
CDR3: CASKRSGSSYEQYF
DNA: TGCGCCAGCAAGAGGAGTGGTTCCTCCTACGAGCAGTACTTC

size: NA
V: TRBV5-4
D: NA
J: TRBJ2-7
CDR3: CASSLDRVREQYF
DNA: TGTGCCAGCAGCTTGGACAGGGTGAGGGAGCAGTACTTC

size: NA
V: TRBV4-2
D: NA
J: TRBJ2-1
CDR3: CASSPKNNEQFF
DNA: TGTGCCAGCAGCCCAAAAAACAATGAGCAGTTCTTC

size: NA
V: TRBV9
D: NA
J: TRBJ1-1
CDR3: CASSVSSNTEAFF
DNA: TGTGCCAGCAGCGTATCGTCGAACACTGAAGCTTTCTTT

size: NA
V: TRBV30
D: TRBD2
J: TRBJ2-3
CDR3: CAWVSGVTQYF
DNA: TGTGCCTGGGTTAGCGGGGTAACGCAGTATTTT

size: NA
V: TRBV27
D: NA
J: TRBJ2-3
CDR3: CASSPSYVADTQYF
DNA: TGTGCCAGCAGTCCCTCCTACGTGGCAGATACGCAGTATTTT

size: few
V: TRBV10-3
D: TRBD1
J: TRBJ1-2
CDR3: CAIRKSNGTANYGYTF
DNA: TGTGCCATCAGGAAATCGAATGGGACAGCTAACTATGGCTACACCTTC

size: NA
V: TRBV6-1
D: NA
J: TRBJ1-2
CDR3: CASRRTDHYGYTF
DNA: TGTGCCAGCAGACGGACAGACCACTATGGCTACACCTTC

size: NA
V: TRBV19
D: NA
J: TRBJ2-7
CDR3: CASSIDHQGRTYEQYF
DNA: TGTGCCAGTAGTATAGATCATCAGGGGCGTACCTACGAGCAGTACTTC

size: NA
V: TRBV5-6
D: TRBD1
J: TRBJ2-7
CDR3: CASNRGGTGFVYEQYF
DNA: TGTGCCAGCAACCGGGGCGGGACAGGTTTTGTCTACGAGCAGTACTTC

size: NA
V: TRBV5-1
D: TRBD1
J: TRBJ1-1
CDR3: CASSFGDRGAFF
DNA: TGCGCCAGCAGCTTCGGGGACAGGGGAGCTTTCTTT

size: NA
V: TRBV12-5
D: TRBD2
J: TRBJ2-2
CDR3: CASGLGTSGTNTGELFF
DNA: TGTGCTAGTGGTTTGGGGACTAGCGGAACGAACACCGGGGAGCTGTTTTTT

size: NA
V: TRBV4-3
D: NA
J: TRBJ2-1
CDR3: CASSQDPDSAYNEQFF
DNA: TGCGCCAGCAGCCAAGATCCCGACTCCGCATACAATGAGCAGTTCTTC

size: NA
V: TRBV2
D: TRBD2
J: TRBJ2-7
CDR3: CASSGQAGLYEQYF
DNA: TGTGCCAGCAGTGGTCAAGCGGGGCTATACGAGCAGTACTTC

size: NA
V: TRBV7-8
D: NA
J: TRBJ1-5
CDR3: CASSPSAGGRSNQPQHF
DNA: TGTGCCAGCAGCCCGAGCGCGGGGGGTAGGAGCAATCAGCCCCAGCATTTT

size: NA
V: TRBV27
D: NA
J: TRBJ1-4
CDR3: CASSLMGAVREKLFF
DNA: TGTGCCAGCAGTTTAATGGGGGCAGTGAGGGAAAAACTGTTTTTT

size: NA
V: TRBV13
D: TRBD2
J: TRBJ2-1
CDR3: CASSPPSQGRVQFF
DNA: TGTGCCAGCAGCCCCCCTTCACAAGGGAGGGTGCAGTTCTTC

size: NA
V: TRBV27
D: TRBD1
J: TRBJ2-7
CDR3: CASSLKGAAYEQYF
DNA: TGTGCCAGCAGTCTCAAGGGGGCAGCCTACGAGCAGTACTTC

size: NA
V: TRBV30
D: TRBD1
J: TRBJ2-1
CDR3: CAWKPGQGNEQFF
DNA: TGTGCCTGGAAACCGGGACAGGGGAATGAGCAGTTCTTC

size: NA
V: TRBV4-2
D: TRBD1
J: TRBJ1-5
CDR3: CASSQGTGGYSNQPQHF
DNA: TGTGCCAGCAGCCAAGGGACAGGGGGGTATAGCAATCAGCCCCAGCATTTT

size: few
V: TRBV30
D: NA
J: TRBJ2-4
CDR3: CAWSAIRVGAKNIQYF
DNA: TGTGCCTGGAGTGCAATCAGGGTAGGAGCCAAAAACATTCAGTACTTC

size: few
V: TRBV5-8
D: TRBD1
J: TRBJ2-7
CDR3: CASSLWDSPYEQYF
DNA: TGTGCCAGCAGCTTGTGGGACAGCCCCTACGAGCAGTACTTC

size: NA
V: TRBV6-5
D: TRBD1
J: TRBJ1-1
CDR3: CASSYSSGTASPAFF
DNA: TGTGCCAGCAGTTACTCTTCTGGGACAGCCAGCCCAGCTTTCTTT

size: few
V: TRBV6-5
D: TRBD2
J: TRBJ2-2
CDR3: CASSGSGRAIGELFF
DNA: TGTGCCAGCAGTGGCAGCGGGAGGGCGATCGGGGAGCTGTTTTTT

size: NA
V: TRBV6-6
D: NA
J: TRBJ1-4
CDR3: CASSYRGVVEKLFF
DNA: TGTGCCAGCAGTTACAGGGGTGTGGTTGAAAAACTGTTTTTT

size: once
V: TRBV7-3
D: TRBD1
J: TRBJ2-7
CDR3: CASSPTGTGLHEQYF
DNA: TGTGCCAGCAGCCCAACAGGGACAGGGCTCCACGAGCAGTACTTC

size: NA
V: TRBV5-1
D: TRBD2
J: TRBJ2-5
CDR3: CASSLAGGRSETQYF
DNA: TGCGCCAGCAGCTTGGCGGGGGGGCGATCAGAGACCCAGTACTTC

size: few
V: TRBV20-1
D: NA
J: TRBJ1-2
CDR3: CSAVRNYGYTF
DNA: TGCAGTGCTGTCAGAAACTATGGCTACACCTTC

size: NA
V: TRBV19
D: NA
J: TRBJ1-5
CDR3: CASSIKKGREQPQHF
DNA: TGTGCCAGTAGTATTAAGAAGGGCCGGGAGCAGCCCCAGCATTTT

size: NA
V: TRBV30
D: NA
J: TRBJ2-5
CDR3: CAWSVLETQYF
DNA: TGTGCCTGGAGTGTACTTGAGACCCAGTACTTC

size: NA
V: TRBV5-6
D: NA
J: TRBJ1-5
CDR3: CASSTSTGYSNQPQHF
DNA: TGTGCCAGCAGCACATCGACAGGCTATAGCAATCAGCCCCAGCATTTT

size: NA
V: TRBV6-4
D: TRBD1
J: TRBJ1-6
CDR3: CAGTGDRVCSPLHF
DNA: TGTGCCGGGACGGGGGACAGGGTGTGTTCACCCCTCCACTTT

size: NA
V: TRBV30
D: NA
J: TRBJ1-2
CDR3: CAWTADTYNYGYTF
DNA: TGTGCCTGGACAGCAGACACCTATAACTATGGCTACACCTTC

size: few
V: TRBV4-1
D: TRBD2
J: TRBJ2-7
CDR3: CASRSRTSAFYEQYF
DNA: TGCGCCAGCAGATCCCGGACTAGCGCGTTCTACGAGCAGTACTTC

size: NA
V: TRBV12-5
D: TRBD2
J: TRBJ2-3
CDR3: CASGLDTILAGGTDTQYF
DNA: TGTGCTAGTGGTTTGGATACAATTTTAGCGGGAGGCACAGATACGCAGTATTTT

size: NA
V: TRBV9
D: NA
J: TRBJ2-7
CDR3: CASSRVASGEQYF
DNA: TGTGCCAGCAGCCGGGTGGCAAGCGGCGAGCAGTACTTC

size: NA
V: TRBV4-3
D: NA
J: TRBJ1-6
CDR3: CASSQDPGGLSPLHF
DNA: TGCGCCAGCAGCCAAGATCCCGGAGGGTTGTCACCCCTCCACTTT

size: once
V: TRBV27
D: TRBD2
J: TRBJ2-1
CDR3: CASTTRGAYNEQFF
DNA: TGTGCCAGCACCACGCGGGGGGCCTACAATGAGCAGTTCTTC

size: NA
V: TRBV6-1
D: NA
J: TRBJ1-1
CDR3: CASSEFAGRNTEAFF
DNA: TGTGCCAGCAGTGAATTTGCCGGGAGGAACACTGAAGCTTTCTTT

size: NA
V: TRBV4-1
D: NA
J: TRBJ1-2
CDR3: CASSQDAKGYGYTF
DNA: TGCGCCAGCAGCCAAGATGCCAAGGGGTATGGCTACACCTTC

size: NA
V: TRBV6-1
D: TRBD2
J: TRBJ2-7
CDR3: CASNIAGSQHEQYF
DNA: TGTGCCAGCAACATAGCGGGATCCCAGCACGAGCAGTACTTC